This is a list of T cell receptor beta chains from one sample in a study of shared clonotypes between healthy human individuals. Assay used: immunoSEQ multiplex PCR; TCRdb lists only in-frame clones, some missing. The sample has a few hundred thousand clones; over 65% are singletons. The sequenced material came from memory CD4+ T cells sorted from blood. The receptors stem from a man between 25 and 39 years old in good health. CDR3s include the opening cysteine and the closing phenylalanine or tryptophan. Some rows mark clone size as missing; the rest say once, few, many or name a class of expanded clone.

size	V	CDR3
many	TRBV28	CASRAGTELFF
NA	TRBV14	CASSPTSGGTGREQFF
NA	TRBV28	CASSLGQPGGKLFF
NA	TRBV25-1	CASSGVSGRSNYEQYF
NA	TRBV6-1	CASSDALAGGSTDTQYF
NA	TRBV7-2	CASSLMTPEQYF
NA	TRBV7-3	CASSSLGWDTKIRVGTEAFF
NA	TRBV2	CASIGTRNTGELFF
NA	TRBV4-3	CASSSWQGGTGELFF
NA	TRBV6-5	CASSYGLANTGELFF
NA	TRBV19	CASTPSGTSGRGEQYF
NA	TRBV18	CASSLTGTGLMETQYF
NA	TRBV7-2	CASSLWGANYGYTF
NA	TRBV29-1	CSVERPVLGTDTQYF
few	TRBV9	CASSAFSRDTYEQYF
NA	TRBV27	CASRHGAVDYGYTF
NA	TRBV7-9	CASSLSRGTEAFF
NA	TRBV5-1	CASSLAGVALGNTIYF
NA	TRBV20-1	CSASSGVEQYF
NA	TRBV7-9	CASSLSSAAESNLRDPQYF
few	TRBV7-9	CASSLVVGNTEAFF
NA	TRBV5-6	CASSYTGANIYNEQFF
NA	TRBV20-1	CSAVLGNTQYF
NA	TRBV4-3	CASSQDLGRRGEQYF